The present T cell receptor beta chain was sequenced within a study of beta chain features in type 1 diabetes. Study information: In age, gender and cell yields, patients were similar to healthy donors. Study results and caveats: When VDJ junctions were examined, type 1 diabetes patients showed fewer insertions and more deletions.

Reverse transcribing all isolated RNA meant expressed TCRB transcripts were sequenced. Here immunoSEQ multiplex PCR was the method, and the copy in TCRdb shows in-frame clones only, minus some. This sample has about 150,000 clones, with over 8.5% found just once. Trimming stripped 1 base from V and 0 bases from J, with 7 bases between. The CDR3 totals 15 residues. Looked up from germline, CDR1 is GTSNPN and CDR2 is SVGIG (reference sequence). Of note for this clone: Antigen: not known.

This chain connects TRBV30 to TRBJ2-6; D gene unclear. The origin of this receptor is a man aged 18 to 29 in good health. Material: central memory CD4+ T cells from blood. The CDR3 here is CAWSGQSSGANVLTF. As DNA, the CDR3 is TGTGCCTGGAGTGGGCAGAGCTCTGGGGCCAACGTCCTGACTTTC.